What follows is one T cell receptor (beta chain) and its context. This clone's antigen is unknown. No base quality information exists; no much larger clone differs at one position. The trial excluded patients who had a history of autoimmune disease or who were on systemic immunosuppression. Peripheral blood for TCR sequencing was collected from all dose cohorts at baseline, on cycle 4 day 1, and on cycle 7 day 1. Samples were obtained from an open-label, multicenter, first-in-human phase I dose-escalation trial of ivuxolimab. Adults with locally advanced or metastatic head and neck squamous cell, hepatocellular, melanoma or renal cell carcinoma were enrolled in the trial. CD4+ and CD8+ T cells were sorted separately from peripheral blood before TCR sequencing. The sample is drawn from a study of OX40 agonist ivuxolimab in advanced cancers. With regard to the full study: Ivuxolimab was an agonistic, fully human IgG2 monoclonal antibody directed against OX40 (CD134), a costimulatory receptor. Intravenous ivuxolimab was administered to patients every 2 weeks at six dose levels: 0.01, 0.1, 0.3, 1.5, 3 and 10 mg/kg. Of the roughly 52 dose-escalation patients, hepatocellular carcinoma was present in roughly 19, melanoma in approximately 15, renal cell carcinoma in 9 and head and neck cancer in 9. In the dose-escalation cohort, 65% to 90% of patients were male, and the mean age was approximately 60 years, with a range of roughly 23 to 85. Prior anti-PD-1, anti-PD-L1 or anti-CTLA-4 therapy was permitted, and checkpoint inhibitors had been received by 30% to 40% of dose-escalation patients. Partial responses occurred in three dose-escalation patients, of whom one had hepatocellular carcinoma and two had cutaneous melanoma. Peripheral TCRbeta sequencing was intended to test whether TCR sequence diversity was altered and clonal T-cell expansion was caused by ivuxolimab. The paper covers the monotherapy dose-escalation part of the phase I ivuxolimab trial, which included N ≈ 50 patients.

V drops 4 bases and J drops 5 bases, leaving 14 bases in between. The CDR3 contains 14 residues, cysteine and phenylalanine counted. Just the 42-base CDR3 DNA is kept, in frame starting at base 1. The germline V gene specifies MGHRA as CDR1 and YSYEKL as CDR2. Genomic DNA was extracted from sorted cells for sequencing of the TCRbeta CDR3 region. TCRbeta CDR3 regions were sequenced using the immunoSEQ Assay. TCRdb mirrors the immuneACCESS table, restricted to in-frame sequences. Some clones are absent from its copies; in checked studies, under half trace to an unresolved V gene, and the reason for the others is unknown. The sample table records 40,000 to 55,000 clones; about 89% of these occur just once. Together, the top ten hold around 30% of the sample. Results and caveats for the whole study, not just this receptor: At doses of 0.1 to 3.0 mg/kg, clonal expansion of both CD4+ and CD8+ T cells in blood was seen between baseline and week 6. The antigen specificity of the peripheral T cells that underwent clonal expansion was not determined. After ivuxolimab, expanded clones were on average more numerous among CD8+ T cells than among CD4+ T cells. Low levels of normalized T-cell clonal expansion were also seen in some patients who did not respond. In the 0.1-3.0 mg/kg groups, partial responders were among the patients with the lowest normalized peripheral clonal expansion, particularly in CD8+ T cells.

This sequence originates from an adult with an advanced solid tumor such as melanoma, head and neck, liver or kidney cancer. Here the chain combines TRBV4-1 and TRBJ2-5, with the D gene too uncertain to name. The source was CD4+ or CD8+ T cells sorted from blood, collected in a trial of the OX40 agonist ivuxolimab. In nucleotides, the sequence is TGCGCCAGCAGCCCCCTACTTGGTCCGGAGACCCAGTACTTC. The translation is CASSPLLGPETQYF.